The 21 T cell receptor beta chains below all came from one sample that was sequenced in a study of cytomegalovirus exposure and HLA in healthy donors (dated by TCRdb to about 2017). Library construction relied on the immunoSEQ multiplex PCR assay. For the multiplex PCR, a mixture combining 60 forward primers for TCR Vbeta segments and 13 reverse primers for TCR Jbeta segments was used. TCRdb provides this immuneACCESS table in a form limited to in-frame rearrangements. Some clones are lacking; in checked studies, under half of them reflect an unresolved V gene, and why the rest are absent is not known. In this sample the table shows 110,000 to 150,000 clones, 78% of which occur a single time. The ten largest account for 2% to 3% of the sample. Sequencing used PBMCs. Receptor source: a woman under 30 in good health and CMV-seropositive.

This clone was detected once. V and J are TRBV18 and TRBJ1-4, with 8 nucleotides matching TRBD1. The CDR3 runs to 15 residues. CDR1 is KGHSH and CDR2 is LQKENI in the germline V gene. J gave up 5 bases and V 2 bases, and 4 bases lay outside the gene matches. The CDR3 reads CASSPARTGNEKLFF. The CDR3 nucleotides read TGTGCCAGCTCACCAGCACGGACAGGGAATGAAAAACTGTTTTTT.

This clone was found once. The rearrangement uses TRBV5-6 and TRBJ1-1; a possible D gene is TRBD1 (5 bases). In germline, CDR1 is SGHDT, CDR2 YYEEEE. The V and J ends lost 3 bases and 8 bases respectively, with 20 bases between them. The CDR3 spans 15 residues. The CDR3 region is CASSYFQGRAREAFF. CDR3 in DNA: TGTGCCAGCAGCTATTTCCAGGGTCGGGCCCGAGAAGCTTTCTTT.

V gene TRBV2 combines with J gene TRBJ1-2, with 9 bases lining up with TRBD1. This CDR3 contains 16 residues. V shed 8 bases and J 3 bases; nucleotides not matched to a gene: 13. Germline CDR1 SNHLY, CDR2 FYNNEI. CDR3 residues: CASHRDRDLSDYGYTF. CDR3 nucleotide sequence: TGTGCCAGCCACCGGGACAGGGACCTTTCTGACTATGGCTACACCTTC.

V gene TRBV29-1 combines with J gene TRBJ1-2, with D unresolved. The CDR3 extends over 13 amino acids. Germline V gene lookup returns CDR1 SQVTM and CDR2 ANQGSEA. V was clipped by 3 bases and J by 1 base, with 9 bases between them. The CDR3 bases are TGCAGCGTTGATGCGCCTTTTAACTATGGCTACACCTTC. Translation gives CSVDAPFNYGYTF.

This clone was observed once. This chain connects TRBV2 to TRBJ2-7; 7 bases line up with TRBD2. This CDR3 comprises 14 residues. CDR1 is SNHLY and CDR2 is FYNNEI in the germline V gene. The trim removed 4 bases at V and 5 bases at J, leaving 8 bases unmatched. The CDR3 nucleotides read TGTGCCAGCAGTGTAATTACTAGCGTACACGAGCAGTACTTC. Translated, it gives CASSVITSVHEQYF.

The rearrangement uses TRBV5-1 and TRBJ1-6, with 7 bases that match TRBD1. CDR1 is SGHRS, CDR2 YFSETQ, per germline. CDR3 length: 16 amino acids. Losses at the gene ends were 4 bases for V and 0 bases for J; bases not matched to a gene: 4. CDR3 in amino acids: CASSKRDSSYNSPLHF. The CDR3 bases are TGCGCCAGCAGCAAACGGGACAGCTCCTATAATTCACCCCTCCACTTT.

The chain employs TRBV6-5 and TRBJ2-3, with D perhaps matching TRBD1 (6 bases). This CDR3 has 15 amino acids. V was pared by 6 bases and J by 3 bases, with 16 bases between. Germline V lookup: CDR1 MNHEY, CDR2 SVGAGI. CDR3 residues: CASSLGQDSTDTQYF. The DNA of the CDR3 is TGTGCCAGCAGCCTGGGCCAGGACAGTACAGATACGCAGTATTTT.

This sequence joins TRBV9 and TRBJ2-2; D remains ambiguous. Between the trimmed V and J ends, which lost 0 bases and 6 bases, there was a span of 12 bases. Germline lookup yields CDR1 SGDLS and CDR2 YYNGEE. The CDR3 has 15 amino acids. This chain's CDR3 is CASSVDPFYSGELFF. DNA for the CDR3: TGTGCCAGCAGCGTAGACCCTTTTTACTCCGGGGAGCTGTTTTTT.

The V call is TRBV19, the J call TRBJ2-2, with D maybe TRBD2 (6 bases). The V end lost 5 bases, the J end lost 4 bases, and 17 bases lay between the germline ends. CDR1 and CDR2 from the germline V gene are LNHDA and SQIVND (reference sequence). There are 16 residues in the CDR3. CDR3 loop: CASSSPVGGGTGELFF. DNA for the CDR3: TGTGCCAGTAGTTCCCCGGTTGGGGGAGGCACCGGGGAGCTGTTTTTT.

The genes are TRBV19 and TRBJ1-2; TRBD1 might be the D (6 bases). The CDR3 is made up of 13 amino acids. V lost 5 bases, J lost 2 bases, and 9 bases lay in between. CDR1 and CDR2 (germline): LNHDA, SQIVND (reference sequence). Written as DNA, the CDR3 is TGTGCCAGTAGTCCTACAGGGAACTATGGCTACACCTTC. It codes for CASSPTGNYGYTF.

J is TRBJ2-3 and V is TRBV18; 10 bases are a match to TRBD2. There are 17 residues in the CDR3. J gave up 0 bases and V 2 bases, and 5 bases lay outside the gene matches. Germline CDR1 reads KGHSH; CDR2 reads LQKENI. The CDR3 reads CASSPFSGGSSTDTQYF. DNA of the CDR3: TGTGCCAGCTCACCATTTAGCGGGGGGTCCAGCACAGATACGCAGTATTTT.

This chain joins TRBV7-9 and TRBJ2-7; no reliable D call. The CDR3 spans 14 residues. Looked up from germline, CDR1 is SEHNR and CDR2 is FQNEAQ (reference sequence). Trimming shortened V by 4 bases and J by 0 bases, and 10 bases separated the two germline ends. The CDR3 nucleotides are TGTGCCAGCAGCTCGGTGCAATACTCCTACGAGCAGTACTTC. This gives the protein CASSSVQYSYEQYF.

V and J are TRBV5-5 and TRBJ2-7; tentative D call: TRBD1 (5 bases). The germline gives CDR1 SGHKS, CDR2 YYEKEE (reference sequence). This CDR3 comprises 12 residues. V gave up 5 bases and J gave up 3 bases, with 9 bases separating them. The CDR3 nucleotides read TGTGCCAGCAGGGAAGGGGACTACGAGCAGTACTTC. Translating it yields CASREGDYEQYF.

The chain uses TRBV6-6 and TRBJ2-7, with 11 bases aligning to TRBD2. This CDR3 spans 16 amino acids. CDR1 and CDR2 from the germline V gene are MNHNY and SVGAGI (reference sequence). The V and J ends lost 6 bases and 2 bases, in that order; junction bases with no gene match: 9. CDR3 nucleotide sequence: TGTGCCAGCAGGATCATAGCGGGGGGGAGAGCCTACGAGCAGTACTTC. Translated: CASRIIAGGRAYEQYF.

The genes are TRBV11-2 and TRBJ2-2; D gene uncertain. The CDR3 is 12 amino acids. Germline lookup yields CDR1 SGHAT and CDR2 FQNNGV. Between the trimmed V and J ends, which lost 3 bases and 6 bases, there was a span of 5 bases. The CDR3 spells CASSLRAGELFF. CDR3 in DNA: TGTGCCAGCAGCTTGCGCGCCGGGGAGCTGTTTTTT.

In its sample, this clone was seen a few times. The rearrangement links TRBV30 to TRBJ1-2, with unresolved D. Germline CDR1 is GTSNPN and CDR2 is SVGIG (reference sequence). This CDR3 spans 14 amino acids. V dropped 2 bases and J dropped 4 bases, with 14 bases sitting between them. The CDR3 DNA is TGTGCCTGGAGTAGGCGGGGAACTCCCTATGGCTACACCTTC. Translated, it gives CAWSRRGTPYGYTF.

J is TRBJ1-2 and V is TRBV10-3; no clear D gene. Looked up from germline, CDR1 is ENHRY and CDR2 is SYGVKD. This CDR3 has 11 amino acids. Deletions cut 1 base from V and 8 bases from J, with 5 bases between. The CDR3 sequence: CAISELEGYTF. In DNA, the CDR3 is TGTGCCATCAGTGAGTTGGAGGGCTACACCTTC.

The chain couples TRBV6-5 to TRBJ2-7, with D possibly matching TRBD1 (5 bases). Per the germline V gene, CDR1 is MNHEY and CDR2 is SVGAGI. Trimming cost V 2 bases and J 7 bases, with 9 bases left between them. This CDR3 is 12 amino acids long. The CDR3 DNA reads as TGTGCCAGCAGTTACAGTCAGGGTGAGCAGTACTTC. Translated: CASSYSQGEQYF.

The V call is TRBV5-4, the J call TRBJ2-7; 12 bases match TRBD2. Germline V gene data show CDR1 as SGHNT and CDR2 as YYREEE (reference sequence). V shed 4 bases, J shed 2 bases, and the junction held 4 bases outside the gene matches. The CDR3 sequence is 15 residues long. The chain's CDR3 is CASSVPSGGAYEQYF. The CDR3 region has the DNA TGTGCCAGCAGCGTCCCTAGCGGGGGGGCCTACGAGCAGTACTTC.

J is TRBJ1-1 and V is TRBV4-3, with D perhaps TRBD1 (6 bases). CDR3 length: 15 amino acids. Trimming removed 1 base at V and 3 bases at J, with 12 bases between. Germline V CDR1 and CDR2: LGHNA, YSLEER. CDR3 residues: CASSQGNRDDTEAFF. CDR3 sequence (DNA): TGCGCCAGCAGCCAAGGAAACAGGGACGACACTGAAGCTTTCTTT.

This chain links TRBV6-5 with TRBJ2-2; a weak D match, TRBD1 (5 bases). V dropped 2 bases and J dropped 5 bases, with 15 bases sitting between them. CDR3 length: 16 amino acids. Germline V gene sequence: CDR1 MNHEY, CDR2 SVGAGI. CDR3 loop: CASSYGADSYTGELFF. CDR3 nucleotides: TGTGCCAGCAGTTACGGGGCTGACAGTTATACCGGGGAGCTGTTTTTT.